This record looks at one T cell receptor beta chain sequence and its context. This sample is part of a study of OX40 agonist ivuxolimab in advanced cancers. Repertoires were generated with immunoSEQ multiplex PCR, while TCRdb's copy carries only in-frame clones and drops some. Counted here are roughly 48,000 clones, around four fifths occurring once; the ten biggest clones make up more than 2%. Trimming removed 0 bases from V and 8 bases from J; junction bases left unmatched: 6. From germline, CDR1 is GTSNPN and CDR2 SVGIG (reference sequence). The CDR3 loop spans 14 amino acids. Sequencing used CD4+ or CD8+ T cells sorted from blood, obtained in a trial of the OX40 agonist ivuxolimab. The clonotype comes from an adult with an advanced solid tumor such as melanoma, head and neck, liver or kidney cancer. The chain employs TRBV30 and TRBJ1-2; 10 bases map to TRBD1. CDR3 bases: TGTGCCTGGAGTGTGGGACAGGGGTTTGGGGGCTACACCTTC. This translates into CAWSVGQGFGGYTF.